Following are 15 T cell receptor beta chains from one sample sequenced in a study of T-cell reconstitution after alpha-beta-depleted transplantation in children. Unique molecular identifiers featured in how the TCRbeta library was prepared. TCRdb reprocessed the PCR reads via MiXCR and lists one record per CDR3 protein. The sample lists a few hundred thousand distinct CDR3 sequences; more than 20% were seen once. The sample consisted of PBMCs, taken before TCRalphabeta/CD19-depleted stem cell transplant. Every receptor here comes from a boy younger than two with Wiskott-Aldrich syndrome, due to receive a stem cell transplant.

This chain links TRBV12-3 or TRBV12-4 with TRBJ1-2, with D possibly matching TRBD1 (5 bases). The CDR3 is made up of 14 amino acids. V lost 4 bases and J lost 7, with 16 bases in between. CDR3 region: CASSSDRKGFGYTF. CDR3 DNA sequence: TGTGCCAGCAGTTCGGACCGGAAGGGGTTTGGCTACACCTTC.

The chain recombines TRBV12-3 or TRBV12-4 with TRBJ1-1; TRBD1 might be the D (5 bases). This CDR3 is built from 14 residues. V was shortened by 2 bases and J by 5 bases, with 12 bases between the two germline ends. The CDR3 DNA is TGTGCCAGCAGTTTATATGGGGGAGGGACTGAAGCTTTCTTT. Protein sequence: CASSLYGGGTEAFF.

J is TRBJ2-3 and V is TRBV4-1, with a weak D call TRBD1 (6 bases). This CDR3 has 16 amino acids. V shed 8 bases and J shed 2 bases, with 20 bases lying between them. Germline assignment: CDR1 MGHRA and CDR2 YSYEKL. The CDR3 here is CASRPRAGVNTDTQYF. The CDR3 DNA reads TGCGCCAGCCGCCCTAGGGCAGGGGTTAACACAGATACGCAGTATTTT.

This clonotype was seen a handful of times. The CDR3 nucleotides are TGCAGTGCGCCTTTACTAGCGTGGAGTGAGCAGTTCTTC. This gives the protein CSAPLLAWSEQFF. The chain has TRBV20-1 and TRBJ2-1, with 7 positions matching TRBD2. The CDR3 consists of 13 residues. Looked up from germline, CDR1 is DFQATT and CDR2 is SNEGSKA (reference sequence). J was trimmed by 9 bases and V by 6 bases; bases with no gene match: 11.

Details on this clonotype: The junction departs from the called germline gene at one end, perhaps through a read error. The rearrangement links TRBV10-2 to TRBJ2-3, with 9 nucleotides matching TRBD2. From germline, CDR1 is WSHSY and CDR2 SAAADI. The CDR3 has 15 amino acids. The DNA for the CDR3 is TGCGCCAGCAGTGTGGTTAGCGGGAGCATAGATACGCAGTATTTT. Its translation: CASSVVSGSIDTQYF.

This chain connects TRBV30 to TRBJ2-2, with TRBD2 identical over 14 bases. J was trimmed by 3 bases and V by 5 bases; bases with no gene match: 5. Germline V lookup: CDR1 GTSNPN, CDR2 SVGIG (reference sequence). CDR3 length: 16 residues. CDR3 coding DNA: TGTGCCTGGCAGGGACTAGCGGGAGTCCACACCGGGGAGCTGTTTTTT. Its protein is CAWQGLAGVHTGELFF.

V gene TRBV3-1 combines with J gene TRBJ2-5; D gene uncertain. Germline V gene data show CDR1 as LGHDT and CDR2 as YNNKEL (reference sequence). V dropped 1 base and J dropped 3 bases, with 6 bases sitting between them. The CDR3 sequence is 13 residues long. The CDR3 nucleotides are TGTGCCAGCAGCCAAGGATTCAAAGAGACCCAGTACTTC. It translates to CASSQGFKETQYF.

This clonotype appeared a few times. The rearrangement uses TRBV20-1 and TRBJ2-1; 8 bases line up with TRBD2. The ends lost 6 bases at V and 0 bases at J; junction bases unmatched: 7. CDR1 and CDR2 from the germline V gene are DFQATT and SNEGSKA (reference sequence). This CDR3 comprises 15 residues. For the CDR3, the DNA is TGCAGTGCGAGGGGACTAGGAAGCTCCTACAATGAGCAGTTCTTC. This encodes CSARGLGSSYNEQFF.

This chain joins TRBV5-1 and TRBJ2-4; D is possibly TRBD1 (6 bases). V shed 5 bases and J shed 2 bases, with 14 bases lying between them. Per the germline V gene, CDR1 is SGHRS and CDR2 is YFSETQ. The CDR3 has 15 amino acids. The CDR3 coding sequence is TGCGCCAGCAGTTGGGTCCGGGACACCAAAAACATTCAGTACTTC. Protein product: CASSWVRDTKNIQYF.

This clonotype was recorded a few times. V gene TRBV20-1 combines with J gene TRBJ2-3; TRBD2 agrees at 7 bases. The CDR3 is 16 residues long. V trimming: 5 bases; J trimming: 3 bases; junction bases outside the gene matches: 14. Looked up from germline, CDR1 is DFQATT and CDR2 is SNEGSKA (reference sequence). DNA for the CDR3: TGCAGTGCTCGGACACAACTAGCGCTAGGGACAGATACGCAGTATTTT. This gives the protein CSARTQLALGTDTQYF.

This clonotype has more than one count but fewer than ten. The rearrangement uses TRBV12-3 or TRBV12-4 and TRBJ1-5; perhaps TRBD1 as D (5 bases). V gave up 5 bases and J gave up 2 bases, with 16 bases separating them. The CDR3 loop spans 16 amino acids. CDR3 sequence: CASSLAVGRGNQPQHF. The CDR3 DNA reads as TGTGCCAGCAGTCTCGCCGTGGGCAGGGGCAATCAGCCCCAGCATTTT.

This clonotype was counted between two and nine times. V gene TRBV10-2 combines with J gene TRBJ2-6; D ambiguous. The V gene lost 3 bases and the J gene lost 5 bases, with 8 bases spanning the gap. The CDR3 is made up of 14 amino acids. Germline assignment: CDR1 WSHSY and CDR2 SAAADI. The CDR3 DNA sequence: TGCGCCAGCAGTGATATTAGGTGGGCCAACGTCCTGACTTTC. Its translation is CASSDIRWANVLTF.

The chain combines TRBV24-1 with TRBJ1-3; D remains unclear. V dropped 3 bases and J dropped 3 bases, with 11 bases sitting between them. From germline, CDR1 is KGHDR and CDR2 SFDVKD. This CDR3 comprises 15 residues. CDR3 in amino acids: CATSDGGEGGNTIYF. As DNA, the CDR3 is TGTGCCACCAGTGATGGCGGAGAGGGTGGAAACACCATATATTTT.

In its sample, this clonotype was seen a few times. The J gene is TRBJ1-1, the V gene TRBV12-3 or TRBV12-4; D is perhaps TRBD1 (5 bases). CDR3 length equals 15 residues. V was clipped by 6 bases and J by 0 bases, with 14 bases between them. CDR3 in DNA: TGTGCCAGCAGCCGACTGGGGGGAATGAACACTGAAGCTTTCTTT. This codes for CASSRLGGMNTEAFF.

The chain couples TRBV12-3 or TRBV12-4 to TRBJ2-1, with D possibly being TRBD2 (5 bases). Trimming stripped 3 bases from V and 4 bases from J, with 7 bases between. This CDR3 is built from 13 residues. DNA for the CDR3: TGTGCCAGCAGTTTTTGGACTTACAATGAGCAGTTCTTC. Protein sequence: CASSFWTYNEQFF.